This T cell receptor beta chain emerged from a study of Graves' ophthalmopathy and Graves' hyperthyroidism. Across the study: Hyperthyroidism was classified as stable if no ophthalmopathy occurred within 18 months of follow-up. Regarding the study as a whole: The model predicted progression of ophthalmopathy with a sensitivity of 70% to 71%, and its specificity was under 75%.

In this sample, this clonotype turned up many times. Antigen unknown. RNA transcripts were the template, and TCR beta CDR3 regions were amplified from them. RT-PCR was first run with HTBI primers, then multiplex PCR in a second round. Each CDR3 protein gets one entry after TCRdb re-called the multiplex PCR reads with MiXCR. Among around 1,200,000 distinct CDR3 sequences listed, about 35% were seen once. Aged 18 to 65, hyperthyroidism patients had new diagnoses of under 2 months' duration. The diagnosis was founded upon clinical symptoms, serum thyroxine, TRAb, thyroid ultrasound and orbital computed tomography. The V and J ends lost 1 base and 6 bases respectively, with 10 bases between them. CDR1 is SGHDN, CDR2 FVKESK, per germline. The CDR3 contains 14 residues.

J is TRBJ1-5 and V is TRBV14; D gene uncertain. This sequence was found in an adult man with Graves' hyperthyroidism. The sample comprised peripheral blood or thyroid tissue (not recorded which). The CDR3 nucleotides read TGTGCCAGCAGCCAAGTCGGGGTAGCTCAGCCCCAGCATTTT. It is translated as CASSQVGVAQPQHF.